This TCR beta chain was observed in a study of T-cell memory formation after mild COVID-19. The wider study: Clustering of TCRs was largely donor specific.

TCRdb processed the 5' RACE reads anew with MiXCR; each CDR3 protein has one entry. Of some 190,000 distinct CDR3 sequences listed, roughly 16% are singletons. Germline CDR1 and CDR2: MNHNS and SASEGT. Losses at the gene ends were 10 bases for V and 5 bases for J; bases not matched to a gene: 8. CDR3 length equals 13 residues. The V gene is TRBV6-1, the J gene TRBJ1-1; 9 nucleotides align to TRBD1. Sequencing was done on a sample of PBMCs or a T cell subset sorted from them (not recorded which). The clonotype originates from an adult woman who had mild COVID-19 (a few samples of this study predate the infection). Cell type and time point are not known. CDR3 sequence (DNA): TGTGCCACCGTGGGACAGGGCTGGACTGAAGCTTTCTTT. This encodes CATVGQGWTEAFF.